The 23 T cell receptor beta chains below all came from one sample that was sequenced in a study of T cell repertoires in cytomegalovirus infection. Each CDR3 protein is one row after TCRdb ran MiXCR on the reads. The table shows about 100,000 distinct CDR3 sequences, with about 15% occurring only once. The sequencing sample was made of PBMCs. The receptors stem from a human donor in good health (CMV status not recorded). Some clones in this sample may be carry-over from other donors' samples.

The V gene is TRBV20-1, the J gene TRBJ2-7, with a tentative D call TRBD2 (5 bases). Trimming removed 4 bases from V and 5 bases from J, with 15 bases in between. This CDR3 spans 13 amino acids. The germline V gene has CDR1 DFQATT and CDR2 SNEGSKA (reference sequence). In DNA, the CDR3 is TGCAGTGCTACCCGGGCCCCGGGGAACGAGCAGTACTTC. Translated: CSATRAPGNEQYF.

This clonotype appeared a few times. This chain links TRBV7-2 with TRBJ2-3, with no clear D. The germline CDR1 and CDR2 sequences are SGHTA and FQGNSA. Trimming took 5 bases from V and 1 from J, leaving 10 bases between them. The CDR3 contains 14 residues. CDR3 region: CASSRLLGTDTQYF. For the CDR3, the DNA is TGTGCCAGCAGCCGACTTCTCGGCACAGATACGCAGTATTTT.

Only a few counts were recorded for this clonotype. The CDR3 nucleotides are TGTGCCAGCAGTTACCGGCCACGTGTTGAGCCCCAGCATTTT. Its protein is CASSYRPRVEPQHF. The V call is TRBV6-2 or TRBV6-3, the J call TRBJ1-5; D is uncertain. The CDR3 spans 14 residues. Germline CDR1 reads MNHEY; CDR2 reads SVGEGT. Trimming removed 2 bases from V and 8 bases from J, with 13 bases in between.

This chain uses TRBV3-1 with TRBJ2-7; D is perhaps TRBD2 (5 bases). CDR1 is LGHDT and CDR2 is YNNKEL in the germline V gene (reference sequence). CDR3 length: 14 amino acids. V lost 0 bases to trimming and J lost 1 base, with 7 bases between them. In DNA, the CDR3 is TGTGCCAGCAGCCAAGATCGGGGTTCCTACGAGCAGTACTTC. Its protein product is CASSQDRGSYEQYF.

In its sample, this clonotype was seen many times. This chain joins TRBV7-2 and TRBJ2-1, with TRBD2 matching over 8 bases. This CDR3 is built from 15 residues. Unmatched junction bases numbered 2, after V lost 1 base and J lost 3 bases. The germline V gene encodes CDR1 SGHTA and CDR2 FQGNSA. Written as DNA, the CDR3 is TGTGCCAGCAGCTTAGAACGGGGGGGCTACAATGAGCAGTTCTTC. Its translation is CASSLERGGYNEQFF.

This clonotype was counted at least ten times. V and J are TRBV7-9 and TRBJ2-1, with D unresolved. V lost 4 bases, J lost 4 bases, and 17 bases lay in between. This CDR3 comprises 16 residues. CDR1 is SEHNR and CDR2 is FQNEAQ in the germline V gene (reference sequence). CDR3 residues: CASSSLLVSRYNEQFF. The CDR3 nucleotides are TGTGCCAGCAGCTCCCTATTAGTGTCTAGGTACAATGAGCAGTTCTTC.

This clonotype has more than one count but fewer than ten. The rearrangement joins TRBV2 to TRBJ2-2; perhaps TRBD2 as D (6 bases). The CDR3 covers 15 residues. Per the germline V gene, CDR1 is SNHLY and CDR2 is FYNNEI. V was shortened by 7 bases and J by 1 base, with 13 bases between the two germline ends. The CDR3 DNA reads as TGTGCCAGCACCCTACTAGCCGTGAACACCGGGGAGCTGTTTTTT. Its protein product is CASTLLAVNTGELFF.

The sample holds a few counts of this clonotype. The chain couples TRBV28 to TRBJ1-6, with D perhaps matching TRBD1 (6 bases). Germline CDR1 and CDR2: MDHEN and SYDVKM. Trimming cost V 6 bases and J 0 bases, with 21 bases left between them. CDR3 length: 19 residues. CDR3 residues: CASRISPSQGASYNSPLHF. DNA of the CDR3: TGTGCCAGCAGAATTTCCCCTTCACAGGGAGCCTCCTATAATTCACCCCTCCACTTT.

This clonotype has more than one count but fewer than ten. V usage is TRBV12-5 and J usage is TRBJ2-1; 8 bases align to TRBD2. Trimming removed 3 bases from V and 4 bases from J; junction bases left unmatched: 2. Germline lookup yields CDR1 LGHNT and CDR2 FRNRAP. The CDR3 extends over 14 amino acids. CDR3 in amino acids: CASGFGGGYNEQFF. In DNA form, the CDR3 reads TGTGCTAGTGGTTTCGGGGGGGGGTACAATGAGCAGTTCTTC.

This chain links TRBV27 with TRBJ2-7; perhaps TRBD1 as D (5 bases). The germline CDR1 and CDR2 sequences are MNHEY and SMNVEV (reference sequence). Trimming cost V 0 bases and J 3 bases, with 9 bases left between them. This CDR3 is built from 14 residues. DNA for the CDR3: TGTGCCAGCAGTTTATCGCGGACAAACTACGAGCAGTACTTC. It translates to CASSLSRTNYEQYF.

This clonotype was counted ten times or more. The gene calls are TRBV7-3 and TRBJ2-1; D uncertain. The V gene lost 0 bases and the J gene lost 2 bases, with 8 bases spanning the gap. The CDR3 consists of 15 residues. The germline V gene encodes CDR1 SGHTA and CDR2 FQGTGA. The CDR3 DNA reads TGTGCCAGCAGCTTAACAGGTCCCCCCTACAATGAGCAGTTCTTC. This sequence encodes CASSLTGPPYNEQFF.

This clonotype was recorded a few times. The chain has TRBV7-9 and TRBJ1-1, with D uncertain. Germline lookup yields CDR1 SEHNR and CDR2 FQNEAQ (reference sequence). The CDR3 is made up of 13 amino acids. Trimming pared 7 bases from V and 6 bases from J, leaving 15 bases between. The CDR3 DNA is TGTGCCAGCACCTCGGATGGGAGGCCTGAAGCTTTCTTT. Translated: CASTSDGRPEAFF.

This clonotype was seen at least ten times. The chain is built from TRBV14 and TRBJ2-2; D unclear. Trimming removed 3 bases at V and 4 bases at J, with 12 bases between. CDR3 length: 15 amino acids. Germline CDR1 reads SGHDN; CDR2 reads FVKESK. The CDR3 nucleotides are TGTGCCAGCAGCCACCGTTCTAGATCCACCGGGGAGCTGTTTTTT. This encodes CASSHRSRSTGELFF.

Worth noting for this clonotype: One junction end disagrees with the germline gene, perhaps due to a read error. CDR3 sequence (DNA): TGTGCCAGCAGTCTGGGGGAAACACTGTTTTTT. Its protein product is CASSLGETLFF. This sequence joins TRBV2 and TRBJ1-4, with D maybe TRBD1 (5 bases). The CDR3 consists of 11 residues. Germline assignment: CDR1 SNHLY and CDR2 FYNNEI. Full variable domain (missing parts from reference TRBV2 and TRBJ1-4): EPEVTQTPSHQVTQMGQEVILRCVPISNHLYFYWYRQILGQKVEFLVSFYNNEISEKSEIFDDQFSVERPDGSNFTLKIRSTKLEDSAMYFCASSLGETLFFGSGTQLSVL.

The chain is built from TRBV2 and TRBJ1-2; the D is unclear. The CDR3 has 13 residues. Germline loops: CDR1 SNHLY, CDR2 FYNNEI. V lost 0 bases to trimming and J lost 7 bases, with 9 bases between them. The CDR3 here is CASSEARQGGYTF. As DNA, the CDR3 is TGTGCCAGCAGTGAAGCGCGGCAAGGTGGCTACACCTTC. Looking up the rest from reference TRBV2 and TRBJ1-2 gives the full variable domain: EPEVTQTPSHQVTQMGQEVILRCVPISNHLYFYWYRQILGQKVEFLVSFYNNEISEKSEIFDDQFSVERPDGSNFTLKIRSTKLEDSAMYFCASSEARQGGYTFGSGTRLTVV.

This clonotype was detected only a few times. The chain is built from TRBV7-9 and TRBJ2-3; no reliable D call. The CDR3 covers 15 residues. The germline V gene encodes CDR1 SEHNR and CDR2 FQNEAQ (reference sequence). The V and J ends lost 1 base and 1 base respectively, with 9 bases between them. For the CDR3, the DNA is TGTGCCAGCAGCTTAGGGTCAGACCGCACAGATACGCAGTATTTT. Protein: CASSLGSDRTDTQYF.

This clonotype was found a few times. The chain is built from TRBV7-2 and TRBJ2-2; D call uncertain. The germline V gene encodes CDR1 SGHTA and CDR2 FQGNSA. The CDR3 is 14 amino acids. V gave up 2 bases and J gave up 3 bases, with 7 bases separating them. DNA for the CDR3: TGTGCCAGCAGCTTACTCATCGACACCGGGGAGCTGTTTTTT. Residues: CASSLLIDTGELFF. Full variable domain (outside the CDR3, taken from reference TRBV7-2 and TRBJ2-2): GAGVSQSPSNKVTEKGKDVELRCDPISGHTALYWYRQSLGQGLEFLIYFQGNSAPDKSGLPSDRFSAERTGGSVSTLTIQRTQQEDSAVYLCASSLLIDTGELFFGEGSRLTVL.

In its sample, this clonotype was seen a few times. The chain uses TRBV5-5 and TRBJ2-5; possible D gene TRBD1, 5 bases. The CDR3 is made up of 15 amino acids. V lost 1 base and J lost 5, with 15 bases in between. CDR1 is SGHKS, CDR2 YYEKEE, per germline (reference sequence). CDR3 bases: TGTGCCAGCAGCTTGTTGACAGAATCGGTGGAGACCCAGTACTTC. As protein: CASSLLTESVETQYF.

The chain employs TRBV7-9 and TRBJ1-4, with a possible D match to TRBD1 (6 bases). Germline CDR1 and CDR2: SEHNR and FQNEAQ (reference sequence). The length of the CDR3 is 16 residues. The V gene lost 0 bases and the J gene lost 8 bases, with 16 bases spanning the gap. CDR3: CASSLAGAAVGEKLFF. DNA for the CDR3: TGTGCCAGCAGCTTAGCGGGGGCGGCAGTCGGAGAAAAACTGTTTTTT.

On this clonotype: This may arise from a read error, as a much more abundant clone is one base away. J is TRBJ1-6 and V is TRBV28; maybe TRBD1 (6 bases). CDR1 is MDHEN and CDR2 is SYDVKM in the germline V gene. The CDR3 has 15 residues. The CDR3 here is CAINTGSSYNSPLRF. DNA for the CDR3: TGTGCCATAAACACAGGGAGCTCCTATAATTCACCCCTCCGCTTT. Supplemented by reference TRBV28 and TRBJ1-6, the full variable domain reads DVKVTQSSRYLVKRTGEKVFLECVQDMDHENMFWYRQDPGLGLRLIYFSYDVKMKEKGDIPEGYSVSREKKERFSLILESASTNQTSMYLCAINTGSSYNSPLRFGNGTRLTVT.

The table lists this clonotype with a few counts. This sequence joins TRBV7-2 and TRBJ2-7; 8 bases agree with TRBD2. CDR1 is SGHTA and CDR2 is FQGNSA in the germline V gene. This CDR3 is 15 amino acids long. Trimming at V came to 5 bases and at J to 1 base, leaving 7 bases not matched to a gene. The CDR3 coding sequence is TGTGCCAGCAGCGCGGGACTAGGGGAGTCCTACGAGCAGTACTTC. Translation: CASSAGLGESYEQYF.

This clonotype was found a few times. The CDR3 loop is CSARRTGVLNFYSNQPQHF. The CDR3 DNA reads as TGCAGTGCTAGAAGGACAGGGGTCCTGAATTTTTATAGCAATCAGCCCCAGCATTTT. This rearrangement joins TRBV20-1 to TRBJ1-5; 9 nucleotides align to TRBD1. The germline V gene encodes CDR1 DFQATT and CDR2 SNEGSKA (reference sequence). Losses at the gene ends were 2 bases for V and 0 bases for J; bases not matched to a gene: 14. The CDR3 has 19 amino acids.

In regard to this clonotype: This may be a read error, as it is one base from a much larger clone. The V and J genes are TRBV4-2 and TRBJ1-4; D uncertain. Looked up from germline, CDR1 is LGHNA and CDR2 is YNFKEQ. Trimming removed 3 bases from V and 7 bases from J, with 15 bases in between. The CDR3 is 15 amino acids. CDR3 in DNA: TGTGCCAGCAGCCACGAGCCAGCCGCCACTGAAAAACTGTTTTTT. It yields the protein CASSHEPAATEKLFF.